The T cell receptor beta chain described here comes from a study of shared clonotypes between healthy human individuals. Once extracted for a subset, genomic DNA was divided evenly among several immunoSEQ plates. The unsorted PBMC sample used ten immunoSEQ deep assay plates. Only in-frame clones appear in the TCRdb table, and some are missing; sequencing was by immunoSEQ multiplex PCR. The sample consists of about 520,000 clones, more than 75% of them appearing once. There are 13 residues in the CDR3. Trimming stripped 3 bases from V and 6 bases from J, with 12 bases between. The germline V gene has CDR1 MNHEY and CDR2 SMNVEV (reference sequence).

The sequence was collected from a woman aged 40 to 50 in good health. Some clones in this sample may be carry-over from other donors' samples. The source material was PBMCs. The V gene is TRBV27, the J gene TRBJ2-7; tentatively, D is TRBD2 (6 bases). CDR3 protein: CASSFGLAREQYF. For the CDR3, the DNA is TGTGCCAGCAGTTTTGGGCTAGCGCGCGAGCAGTACTTC.